These 30 T cell receptor beta chains share one sample of origin, sequenced in a study of cytomegalovirus exposure and HLA in healthy donors. With 60 Vbeta and 13 Jbeta primers, the PCR was carried out. TCRdb's table, derived via immunoSEQ multiplex PCR, lists solely in-frame clones and lacks some. The sample contains about 100,000 clones, around 76% of which appear only once. Sequenced input: PBMCs. These receptors came from a woman aged 50 to 65 in good health and CMV-seropositive.

This sequence joins TRBV5-4 and TRBJ2-5; unclear D gene. The J call is uncertain, as TRBJ2-7 better fits the DNA end. CDR1 is SGHNT, CDR2 YYREEE, per germline (reference sequence). The CDR3 spans 14 residues. The CDR3 loop is CASSLDELFYEQYF. DNA for the CDR3: TGTGCCAGCAGCTTGGACGAGCTGTTCTACGAGCAGTACTTC.

This clone has a handful of counts. The chain uses TRBV7-9 and TRBJ2-5; 11 nucleotides agree with TRBD2. Trimming removed 1 base from V and 4 bases from J; junction bases left unmatched: 8. The CDR3 is made up of 17 amino acids. The germline gives CDR1 SEHNR, CDR2 FQNEAQ (reference sequence). The DNA of the CDR3 is TGTGCCAGCAGCTTAGGACTAGCGGGAACGTTGGGAGAGACCCAGTACTTC. This encodes CASSLGLAGTLGETQYF.

In this sample, this clone turned up a few times. This chain links TRBV7-8 with TRBJ2-7; no clear D gene. The germline gives CDR1 SGHVS, CDR2 FQNEAQ. The V end was cut by 0 bases, the J end by 0 bases, with 6 bases between. This CDR3 is 14 amino acids long. The chain's CDR3 is CASSLAGLSYEQYF. The CDR3 coding sequence is TGTGCCAGCAGCTTAGCGGGCCTCTCCTACGAGCAGTACTTC.

The chain links TRBV5-5 to TRBJ2-1, with 8 positions matching TRBD1. Germline values: CDR1 SGHKS, CDR2 YYEKEE (reference sequence). There are 17 residues in the CDR3. V was clipped by 4 bases and J by 5 bases; unmatched bases: 14. The CDR3 spells CASSPLAQGAHHNEQFF. The CDR3 DNA sequence: TGTGCCAGCAGCCCCCTCGCCCAGGGGGCACATCACAATGAGCAGTTCTTC.

The chain links TRBV6-1 to TRBJ2-2, with 10 bases aligning to TRBD2. The V gene end was trimmed by 2 bases and the J gene end by 9 bases; junction bases not matched to a gene: 12. CDR3 length equals 17 residues. Germline assignment: CDR1 MNHNS and CDR2 SASEGT. The DNA of the CDR3 is TGTGCCAGCAGTGAAAGTAGTCTAGCGGGGGCCGACCGGGAGCTGTTTTTT. Translation: CASSESSLAGADRELFF.

V is TRBV5-1 and J is TRBJ2-5; 8 positions match TRBD2. The CDR3 contains 14 residues. Germline loops: CDR1 SGHRS, CDR2 YFSETQ. Unmatched junction bases numbered 7, after V lost 0 bases and J lost 9 bases. The CDR3 nucleotides are TGCGCCAGCAGCTTGGAGAGTAGCGGGATGTCCCAGTACTTC. It translates to CASSLESSGMSQYF.

The V gene is TRBV11-2, the J gene TRBJ1-2; possible D gene TRBD1, 5 bases. The germline V gene encodes CDR1 SGHAT and CDR2 FQNNGV. The CDR3 length is 13 residues. V gave up 5 bases and J gave up 7 bases, with 14 bases separating them. CDR3 sequence (DNA): TGTGCCAGCAGCCACCGGGCCGGGGGTGGCTACACCTTC. It translates to CASSHRAGGGYTF.

Only a few counts were recorded for this clone. The genes are TRBV7-9 and TRBJ2-1; perhaps TRBD2 as D (5 bases). The CDR3 contains 15 residues. Germline CDR1 reads SEHNR; CDR2 reads FQNEAQ (reference sequence). Trimming left V 5 bases short and J 1 base short, with 12 bases between. In DNA, the CDR3 is TGTGCCAGCAGCCCAGCGGTACCTTCCTACAATGAGCAGTTCTTC. Translation gives CASSPAVPSYNEQFF.

The chain joins TRBV4-1 to TRBJ2-2; the D gene is possibly TRBD1 (6 bases). Germline CDR1 is MGHRA and CDR2 is YSYEKL. The CDR3 sequence is 15 residues long. V shed 2 bases and J shed 1 base, with 8 bases lying between them. The CDR3 nucleotides read TGCGCCAGCAGCCAATCGACAGGGAACACCGGGGAGCTGTTTTTT. Its protein product is CASSQSTGNTGELFF.

V is TRBV11-2 and J is TRBJ2-5, with 10 bases identical to TRBD1. CDR1 is SGHAT and CDR2 is FQNNGV in the germline V gene. Trimming removed 2 bases from V and 5 bases from J; junction bases left unmatched: 11. The CDR3 length is 17 residues. The CDR3 nucleotides are TGTGCCAGCAGCTTAATGCGAGGACAGGGGGTATCGGAGACCCAGTACTTC. Residues: CASSLMRGQGVSETQYF.

J is TRBJ2-3 and V is TRBV2; 7 bases map to TRBD2. CDR3 length equals 14 residues. V gave up 10 bases and J gave up 2 bases; unmatched junction bases: 9. Germline-derived CDR1 and CDR2 are SNHLY and FYNNEI. The CDR3 region has the DNA TGTGCCATAAATGGACTAGATGTCACAGATACGCAGTATTTT. Translating it yields CAINGLDVTDTQYF.

The chain joins TRBV7-8 to TRBJ2-7; 8 bases map to TRBD1. V was pared by 5 bases and J by 5 bases, with 11 bases of the junction left unmatched. CDR1 and CDR2 from the germline V gene are SGHVS and FQNEAQ. There are 15 residues in the CDR3. CDR3 nucleotides: TGTGCCAGCAGCGTCCAGGGGGCCGGCGCGGACGAGCAGTACTTC. Protein sequence: CASSVQGAGADEQYF.

This chain uses TRBV2 with TRBJ2-2; D is perhaps TRBD2 (6 bases). CDR3 length equals 14 residues. Trimming left V 8 bases short and J 3 bases short, with 13 bases between. Germline values: CDR1 SNHLY, CDR2 FYNNEI. The DNA of the CDR3 is TGTGCCAGCGCGGGAATGGTCTACACCGGGGAGCTGTTTTTT. Protein: CASAGMVYTGELFF.

The chain uses TRBV7-9 and TRBJ2-7, with 15 bases identical to TRBD2. There are 16 residues in the CDR3. CDR1 SEHNR and CDR2 FQNEAQ come from the germline V gene (reference sequence). Losses at the gene ends were 5 bases for V and 7 bases for J; bases not matched to a gene: 9. In DNA, the CDR3 is TGTGCCAGCAGCCCGGGACTAGCGGGAGGATTGAGAGAGCAGTACTTC. Its translation: CASSPGLAGGLREQYF. The variable domain in full, with the rest retrieved from reference TRBV7-9 and TRBJ2-7, is DTGVSQNPRHKITKRGQNVTFRCDPISEHNRLYWYRQTLGQGPEFLTYFQNEAQLEKSRLLSDRFSAERPKGSFSTLEIQRTEQGDSAMYLCASSPGLAGGLREQYFGPGTRLTVT.

This clone appeared a few times. V and J are TRBV30 and TRBJ2-7; D gene ambiguous. The V end was cut by 0 bases, the J end by 1 base, with 4 bases between. CDR1 and CDR2 from the germline V gene are GTSNPN and SVGIG (reference sequence). This CDR3 contains 12 residues. Written as DNA, the CDR3 is TGTGCCTGGAGTGTATTATCCTACGAGCAGTACTTC. Protein product: CAWSVLSYEQYF. Full variable domain (rest looked up from reference TRBV30 and TRBJ2-7): SQTIHQWPATLVQPVGSPLSLECTVEGTSNPNLYWYRQAAGRGLQLLFYSVGIGQISSEVPQNLSASRPQDRQFILSSKKLLLSDSGFYLCAWSVLSYEQYFGPGTRLTVT.

The chain has TRBV6-6 and TRBJ2-7; the match to TRBD1 covers 7 bases. The V gene's germline CDR1 is MNHNY and CDR2 SVGAGI (reference sequence). Trimming cost V 6 bases and J 3 bases; bases outside gene matches: 2. CDR3 length: 12 amino acids. CDR3 nucleotides: TGTGCCAGCAGACAGGGGATCTACGAGCAGTACTTC. As protein: CASRQGIYEQYF.

CDR3 DNA sequence: TGTGCCAGCAGCCCCGGGGGGGCAGATACGCAGTATTTT. Protein: CASSPGGADTQYF. V and J are TRBV14 and TRBJ2-3; 8 nucleotides agree with TRBD2. V was pared by 4 bases and J by 4 bases, with 1 base of the junction left unmatched. CDR3 size: 13 residues. CDR1 SGHDN and CDR2 FVKESK come from the germline V gene.

This chain joins TRBV30 and TRBJ1-5; D may be TRBD1 (5 bases). The CDR3 is 15 amino acids. V shed 2 bases and J shed 4 bases, with 15 bases lying between them. Germline V gene data show CDR1 as GTSNPN and CDR2 as SVGIG (reference sequence). The CDR3, as DNA: TGTGCCTGGAGTCGTTGGAGGGACCGGAATCAGCCCCAGCATTTT. Translation: CAWSRWRDRNQPQHF.

The chain employs TRBV12-5 and TRBJ2-1; TRBD2 matches 11 bases. Germline CDR1 LGHNT, CDR2 FRNRAP. There are 17 residues in the CDR3. With 2 bases clipped from V and 4 bases from J, the junction kept 7 bases outside the gene matches. In DNA form, the CDR3 reads TGTGCTAGTGGTTTGCCCACTAGCGGGGGACTGTACAATGAGCAGTTCTTC. Its protein product is CASGLPTSGGLYNEQFF.

A remark on this clone: It is unclear where the CDR3 begins or ends on the DNA, so no DNA is shown, and the CDR3 is as TCRdb lists it. The rearrangement joins TRBV21-1 to TRBJ1-2; no DNA check was done on the table's D call, TRBD1. TRBV21-1 is a pseudogene locus. 15 amino acids form the CDR3, both terminal residues included. CDR3 sequence reads: CASVGTGALNYGYTF.

V is TRBV29-1 and J is TRBJ2-1, with 7 bases identical to TRBD2. The CDR3 is 16 residues long. Germline V gene data show CDR1 as SQVTM and CDR2 as ANQGSEA. Unmatched junction bases numbered 11, after V lost 4 bases and J lost 2 bases. The CDR3, as DNA: TGCAGCGTTGGGGATCCGGGACTATCTGCCTACAATGAGCAGTTCTTC. It specifies CSVGDPGLSAYNEQFF.

The rearrangement joins TRBV13 to TRBJ2-2; TRBD1 matches at 9 bases. Germline CDR1 PRHDT, CDR2 FYEKMQ (reference sequence). The CDR3 length is 16 residues. The V segment lost 5 bases and the J segment 6 bases; nucleotides outside the gene matches: 10. Here the CDR3 DNA reads TGTGCCAGCAGCCTTTACGGGGACAGGGTTTCCGGGGAGCTGTTTTTT. It translates to CASSLYGDRVSGELFF.

The V call is TRBV2, the J call TRBJ2-1; maybe TRBD2 (5 bases). The CDR3 is 14 amino acids. Germline V CDR1 and CDR2: SNHLY, FYNNEI. Between the trimmed V and J ends, which lost 4 bases and 8 bases, there was a span of 15 bases. As DNA, the CDR3 is TGTGCCAGCAGTGTGAAGACTGAGGAGGATGAGCAGTTCTTC. It is translated as CASSVKTEEDEQFF.

The chain couples TRBV30 to TRBJ1-1, with no clear D. The germline V gene has CDR1 GTSNPN and CDR2 SVGIG (reference sequence). This CDR3 comprises 12 residues. Trimming pared 6 bases from V and 8 bases from J, leaving 16 bases between. The CDR3 is CACLSGVKEAFF. The CDR3 DNA reads as TGTGCCTGCCTTAGCGGAGTAAAGGAAGCTTTCTTT.

The gene calls are TRBV19 and TRBJ2-3, with TRBD2 identical over 8 bases. This CDR3 spans 17 amino acids. V gave up 7 bases and J gave up 4 bases; unmatched junction bases: 16. Germline values: CDR1 LNHDA, CDR2 SQIVND (reference sequence). As DNA, the CDR3 is TGTGCCAGTAAGGCCGGATGGGGGCGGGGGGCTGCAGATACGCAGTATTTT. This encodes CASKAGWGRGAADTQYF. Supplemented by reference TRBV19 and TRBJ2-3, the full variable domain reads DGGITQSPKYLFRKEGQNVTLSCEQNLNHDAMYWYRQDPGQGLRLIYYSQIVNDFQKGDIAEGYSVSREKKESFPLTVTSAQKNPTAFYLCASKAGWGRGAADTQYFGPGTRLTVL.

This chain uses TRBV4-2 with TRBJ2-7; D call uncertain. Germline V CDR1 and CDR2: LGHNA, YNFKEQ. This CDR3 spans 13 amino acids. The V end lost 0 bases, the J end lost 6 bases, and 9 bases lay between the germline ends. The DNA of the CDR3 is TGTGCCAGCAGCCAAGATGGCCTCGTCGAGCAGTACTTC. Translation: CASSQDGLVEQYF.

This sequence joins TRBV27 and TRBJ2-6; D may be TRBD1 (6 bases). The CDR3 length is 19 residues. Per the germline V gene, CDR1 is MNHEY and CDR2 is SMNVEV (reference sequence). V lost 2 bases and J lost 4, with 21 bases in between. The CDR3 spells CASSLRYYSRGQGANVLTF. CDR3 coding DNA: TGTGCCAGCAGTTTAAGGTATTACTCCAGGGGTCAAGGGGCCAACGTCCTGACTTTC.

The CDR3 sequence: CAWRSGSNEQYF. CDR3 DNA sequence: TGTGCCTGGAGGAGCGGGAGTAACGAGCAGTACTTC. The V and J genes are TRBV30 and TRBJ2-7; TRBD2 matches 8 bases. CDR3 length: 12 amino acids. CDR1 and CDR2 from the germline V gene are GTSNPN and SVGIG (reference sequence). V lost 3 bases to trimming and J lost 5 bases; unmatched junction nucleotides: 3. Looking up the rest from reference TRBV30 and TRBJ2-7 gives the full variable domain: SQTIHQWPATLVQPVGSPLSLECTVEGTSNPNLYWYRQAAGRGLQLLFYSVGIGQISSEVPQNLSASRPQDRQFILSSKKLLLSDSGFYLCAWRSGSNEQYFGPGTRLTVT.

In nucleotides, the CDR3 is TGTGCCAGCAGCACATCAGGGGCCCTCACAGATACGCAGTATTTT. Translation: CASSTSGALTDTQYF. The chain recombines TRBV9 with TRBJ2-3, with TRBD1 as a possible D gene (6 bases). The CDR3 length is 15 residues. In germline, CDR1 is SGDLS, CDR2 YYNGEE. Deletions cut 4 bases from V and 2 bases from J, with 14 bases between.

The chain combines TRBV5-4 with TRBJ1-1; D is perhaps TRBD1 (5 bases). This CDR3 is built from 15 residues. The germline CDR1 and CDR2 sequences are SGHNT and YYREEE (reference sequence). V lost 4 bases, J lost 4 bases, and 17 bases lay in between. The CDR3 coding sequence is TGTGCCAGCAGCCAGGGCCAGGGCCCGATCACTGAAGCTTTCTTT. Its protein is CASSQGQGPITEAFF.